This TCR beta chain was observed in a study of T cell responses to AZD1222 COVID-19 vaccine. About the study: Doses given second, at about 4 or about 12 weeks, were pooled. Study-wide results and caveats: Spike-specific TCR repertoires showed rising breadth and depth after two AZD1222 doses.

The ends were cut back, 5 bases at V and 5 bases at J, with 16 bases in the middle. The CDR3 extends over 15 amino acids. CDR1 and CDR2 (germline): SGHNT, YENEEA. Comments on this clone: As yet, its antigen is unknown.

TCRdb's copy holds only in-frame clones and misses some; the assay was immunoSEQ multiplex PCR. The table shows about 86,000 clones, with under 95% occurring only once. This material consisted of peripheral blood, taken on day 0 of AZD1222 vaccination. This clonotype was obtained from an adult in good health. The chain links TRBV11-3 to TRBJ2-1; perhaps TRBD1 as D (6 bases). The CDR3 sequence: CASSVDRPPHNEQFF. DNA of the CDR3: TGTGCCAGCAGCGTTGACAGGCCACCCCACAATGAGCAGTTCTTC.